This is a list of T cell receptor beta chains from one sample in a study of beta chain features in type 1 diabetes. Assay used: immunoSEQ multiplex PCR; TCRdb lists only in-frame clones, some missing. This sample has under 400,000 clones; approximately 12% occur once, and the top ten carry around 0.0099%. Sequenced: naive CD4+ T cells from blood. The receptors were sampled from a woman aged 18-30 years with type 1 diabetes. The CDR3 runs from the conserved cysteine through the conserved F or W. Each record gives: D gene, CDR3 length, clone size, V gene, J gene, CDR3 DNA, CDR3 protein. The D gene is left open where the match is weak. Size tells how often a clone was seen (once, few, many) or the class of an expanded clone, and some rows leave it out.

d_gene: NA; len: 15; abundance: NA; v_gene: TRBV7-2; j_gene: TRBJ1-2; CDR3nt: TGTGCCAGCAGCGGAGGAAAGGAGCAGACTTATGGCTACACCTTC; CDR3aa: CASSGGKEQTYGYTF
d_gene: NA; len: 14; abundance: few; v_gene: TRBV10-3; j_gene: TRBJ2-5; CDR3nt: TGTGCCATCAGTGAAGACAGGACCCCATCGACCCAGTACTTC; CDR3aa: CAISEDRTPSTQYF
d_gene: TRBD2; len: 13; abundance: NA; v_gene: TRBV6-5; j_gene: TRBJ2-3; CDR3nt: TGTGCCAGCAGTTACCCCGGACTAGAGGCGCAGTATTTT; CDR3aa: CASSYPGLEAQYF
d_gene: TRBD2; len: 18; abundance: NA; v_gene: TRBV4-1; j_gene: TRBJ2-5; CDR3nt: TGCGCCAGCAGCCAAGTTGGGACTAGCGGGAGAAAAAGGGAGACCCAGTACTTC; CDR3aa: CASSQVGTSGRKRETQYF
d_gene: NA; len: 11; abundance: NA; v_gene: TRBV9; j_gene: TRBJ1-3; CDR3nt: TGTGTCGTAGCAAGGTTCAACACCATATATTTT; CDR3aa: CVVARFNTIYF
d_gene: NA; len: 15; abundance: few; v_gene: TRBV7-3; j_gene: TRBJ2-2; CDR3nt: TGTGCCAGCAGCCGAGCTCGGGAGTCCGCCGGGGAGCTGTTTTTT; CDR3aa: CASSRARESAGELFF
d_gene: TRBD1; len: 14; abundance: few; v_gene: TRBV4-1; j_gene: TRBJ1-2; CDR3nt: TGCGCCAGCAGCCAAGGGACAGGGGACTATGGCTACACCTTC; CDR3aa: CASSQGTGDYGYTF
d_gene: TRBD1; len: 15; abundance: NA; v_gene: TRBV28; j_gene: TRBJ2-5; CDR3nt: TGTGCCAGCAGTTCCCCCGGGACAGGGGAAGAGACCCAGTACTTC; CDR3aa: CASSSPGTGEETQYF
d_gene: NA; len: 13; abundance: NA; v_gene: TRBV29-1; j_gene: TRBJ2-2; CDR3nt: TGCAGCGTCGAATACATCCGTTCCGGGGAGCTGTTTTTT; CDR3aa: CSVEYIRSGELFF
d_gene: NA; len: 13; abundance: NA; v_gene: TRBV7-7; j_gene: TRBJ2-1; CDR3nt: TGTGCCAGCAGCCGAGGACAGTACAATGAGCAGTTCTTC; CDR3aa: CASSRGQYNEQFF
d_gene: NA; len: 14; abundance: NA; v_gene: TRBV7-9; j_gene: TRBJ2-5; CDR3nt: TGTGCCAGCAGCCCCCCCCGGGCGGGGGAGACCCAGTACTTC; CDR3aa: CASSPPRAGETQYF
d_gene: NA; len: 14; abundance: few; v_gene: TRBV7-2; j_gene: TRBJ2-7; CDR3nt: TGTGCCAGCAGCTTAGCGGGAGTAAGGGACGAGCAGTACTTC; CDR3aa: CASSLAGVRDEQYF
d_gene: TRBD2; len: 17; abundance: NA; v_gene: TRBV10-3; j_gene: TRBJ2-5; CDR3nt: TGTGCCATGCGACCGGGACTAGCGGAGTCTTACCAAGAGACCCAGTACTTC; CDR3aa: CAMRPGLAESYQETQYF
d_gene: NA; len: 15; abundance: NA; v_gene: TRBV5-1; j_gene: TRBJ1-1; CDR3nt: TGCGCCAGCAGCCCCGGCGGGATAATGAACACTGAAGCTTTCTTT; CDR3aa: CASSPGGIMNTEAFF
d_gene: TRBD2; len: 15; abundance: NA; v_gene: TRBV28; j_gene: TRBJ2-7; CDR3nt: TGTGCCAGCAGTCTGGGGACTAGCGGAACCTACGAGCAGTACTTC; CDR3aa: CASSLGTSGTYEQYF
d_gene: TRBD1; len: 15; abundance: few; v_gene: TRBV5-1; j_gene: TRBJ1-5; CDR3nt: TGCGCCAGCAGCTTGGAGGGGGCTAGTAATCAGCCCCAGCATTTT; CDR3aa: CASSLEGASNQPQHF
d_gene: NA; len: 14; abundance: few; v_gene: TRBV28; j_gene: TRBJ2-7; CDR3nt: TGTGCCAGCGAAACGACAGGCCTCTCCTACGAGCAGTACTTC; CDR3aa: CASETTGLSYEQYF
d_gene: TRBD1; len: 14; abundance: few; v_gene: TRBV18; j_gene: TRBJ2-7; CDR3nt: TGTGCCAGCTCACAGTGGGACAGGGTCGACGAGCAGTACTTC; CDR3aa: CASSQWDRVDEQYF
d_gene: NA; len: 15; abundance: few; v_gene: TRBV27; j_gene: TRBJ2-1; CDR3nt: TGTGCCAGCAGTCCACCGACAGGCTTTCGGAATGAGCAGTTCTTC; CDR3aa: CASSPPTGFRNEQFF
d_gene: NA; len: 13; abundance: few; v_gene: TRBV9; j_gene: TRBJ2-5; CDR3nt: TGTGCCAGCGGGCCAAGTGGGGGCGAGACCCAGTACTTC; CDR3aa: CASGPSGGETQYF
d_gene: TRBD2; len: 15; abundance: NA; v_gene: TRBV9; j_gene: TRBJ2-2; CDR3nt: TGTGCCAGCAGCGTTTCTAGCGGGGTTGTCGGGGAGCTGTTTTTT; CDR3aa: CASSVSSGVVGELFF
d_gene: NA; len: 13; abundance: NA; v_gene: TRBV9; j_gene: TRBJ1-5; CDR3nt: TGTGCCAGCAGCGTAGACATCAATCAGCCCCAGCATTTT; CDR3aa: CASSVDINQPQHF
d_gene: TRBD2; len: 18; abundance: NA; v_gene: TRBV13; j_gene: TRBJ2-5; CDR3nt: TGTGCCAGCAGCTTAGAGTCCCTACGGGGGGGCGAACAAGAGACCCAGTACTTC; CDR3aa: CASSLESLRGGEQETQYF
d_gene: NA; len: 17; abundance: NA; v_gene: TRBV15; j_gene: TRBJ1-1; CDR3nt: TGTGCCACCAGCAGAGAACGAAAGGACTACTCCGCGTCTGAAGCTTTCTTT; CDR3aa: CATSRERKDYSASEAFF
d_gene: TRBD1; len: 13; abundance: few; v_gene: TRBV19; j_gene: TRBJ1-2; CDR3nt: TGTGCCAGTAGTACGACAGGGAACTATGGCTACACCTTC; CDR3aa: CASSTTGNYGYTF
d_gene: NA; len: 17; abundance: few; v_gene: TRBV9; j_gene: TRBJ2-6; CDR3nt: TGTGCCAGCAGCGTAGCTACGGGAAACTCTGGGGCCAACGTCCTGACTTTC; CDR3aa: CASSVATGNSGANVLTF
d_gene: NA; len: 11; abundance: NA; v_gene: TRBV5-1; j_gene: TRBJ1-2; CDR3nt: TGCGCCAGCAGCTTGCCGGGTGGCTACACCTTC; CDR3aa: CASSLPGGYTF
d_gene: TRBD1; len: 13; abundance: NA; v_gene: TRBV9; j_gene: TRBJ1-2; CDR3nt: TGTGCCAGCAGCGTGGGACAGGCCTATGGCTACACCTTC; CDR3aa: CASSVGQAYGYTF
d_gene: NA; len: 15; abundance: few; v_gene: TRBV7-9; j_gene: TRBJ2-3; CDR3nt: TGTGCCAGCAGCTTGAGCGTTGGGGCCCCAGATACGCAGTATTTT; CDR3aa: CASSLSVGAPDTQYF
d_gene: NA; len: 11; abundance: NA; v_gene: TRBV20-1; j_gene: TRBJ1-2; CDR3nt: TGCAGTGCTAGAGACGCGGGCGGCTACACCTTC; CDR3aa: CSARDAGGYTF
d_gene: TRBD2; len: 15; abundance: NA; v_gene: TRBV19; j_gene: TRBJ2-1; CDR3nt: TGTGCCAGCACTAAGACCGTCTTGCGGGAGTTCGAGCAGTTCTTC; CDR3aa: CASTKTVLREFEQFF
d_gene: NA; len: 17; abundance: NA; v_gene: TRBV9; j_gene: TRBJ2-3; CDR3nt: TGTGCCAGCAGCGTAGGGGGGGGGCTAGCGGGCACAGATACGCAGTATTTT; CDR3aa: CASSVGGGLAGTDTQYF
d_gene: TRBD1; len: 16; abundance: NA; v_gene: TRBV19; j_gene: TRBJ2-1; CDR3nt: TGTGCCAGTAGTAGATCAAACAGGGGAACGGGCAATGAGCAGTTCTTC; CDR3aa: CASSRSNRGTGNEQFF
d_gene: TRBD2; len: 17; abundance: NA; v_gene: TRBV9; j_gene: TRBJ2-3; CDR3nt: TGTGCCAGCAGCGTAGGAGCGCTAGCGGCTGTCACAGATACGCAGTATTTT; CDR3aa: CASSVGALAAVTDTQYF
d_gene: NA; len: 16; abundance: few; v_gene: TRBV4-1; j_gene: TRBJ2-7; CDR3nt: TGCGCCAGCAGCCTCGGACCCATGACAGCGGGTTACGAGCAGTACTTC; CDR3aa: CASSLGPMTAGYEQYF
d_gene: NA; len: 13; abundance: NA; v_gene: TRBV6-5; j_gene: TRBJ1-1; CDR3nt: TGTGCCAGCAGTGGCCCAGGGACAACTGAAGCTTTCTTT; CDR3aa: CASSGPGTTEAFF
d_gene: NA; len: 16; abundance: NA; v_gene: TRBV9; j_gene: TRBJ2-3; CDR3nt: TGTGCCAGCAGCGCCAACAGCGGCCTCAGGTCAGATACGCAGTATTTT; CDR3aa: CASSANSGLRSDTQYF
d_gene: TRBD2; len: 18; abundance: NA; v_gene: TRBV4-2; j_gene: TRBJ2-6; CDR3nt: TGTGCCAGCAGCCAAGGGGGGGGACCCGGGTCTGGGGCCAACGTCCTGACTTTC; CDR3aa: CASSQGGGPGSGANVLTF
d_gene: TRBD1; len: 12; abundance: NA; v_gene: TRBV7-2; j_gene: TRBJ2-7; CDR3nt: TGTGCCAGCAGCCTCACAGGGGGCGAGCAGTACTTC; CDR3aa: CASSLTGGEQYF
d_gene: NA; len: 15; abundance: NA; v_gene: TRBV7-2; j_gene: TRBJ2-1; CDR3nt: TGTGCCAGCAGCCCCTCACTGGCGGGGTGGTATGAGCAGTTCTTC; CDR3aa: CASSPSLAGWYEQFF
d_gene: TRBD2; len: 16; abundance: NA; v_gene: TRBV11-2; j_gene: TRBJ2-5; CDR3nt: TGTGCCAGCAGCTCCTCTAGGGGAGGGTACCAAGAGACCCAGTACTTC; CDR3aa: CASSSSRGGYQETQYF
d_gene: NA; len: 16; abundance: NA; v_gene: TRBV23-1; j_gene: TRBJ1-1; CDR3nt: TGCGCCAGCAGTCAATCGGGGGCCGTGGGGGACACTGAAGCTTTCTTT; CDR3aa: CASSQSGAVGDTEAFF
d_gene: TRBD1; len: 18; abundance: NA; v_gene: TRBV4-1; j_gene: TRBJ1-5; CDR3nt: TGCGCCAGCAGCCCTGGGGCCCAGGGGGCATTGGGCAATCAGCCCCAGCATTTT; CDR3aa: CASSPGAQGALGNQPQHF
d_gene: TRBD2; len: 16; abundance: few; v_gene: TRBV7-9; j_gene: TRBJ2-3; CDR3nt: TGTGCCAGCAGCTTAGCGCTAGCGGGAGGGTCAGATACGCAGTATTTT; CDR3aa: CASSLALAGGSDTQYF
d_gene: TRBD2; len: 16; abundance: NA; v_gene: TRBV5-4; j_gene: TRBJ2-3; CDR3nt: TGTGCCAGCACCATCGGACTAGCGGGAGTGGTAGATACGCAGTATTTT; CDR3aa: CASTIGLAGVVDTQYF
d_gene: NA; len: 14; abundance: NA; v_gene: TRBV10-3; j_gene: TRBJ2-5; CDR3nt: TGTGCCATCAGTGTGGGACAAAGAGGAGAGACCCAGTACTTC; CDR3aa: CAISVGQRGETQYF
d_gene: TRBD1; len: 16; abundance: few; v_gene: TRBV7-6; j_gene: TRBJ2-3; CDR3nt: TGTGCCAGCAGCTTACGACAGGGTGGGGGCACAGATACGCAGTATTTT; CDR3aa: CASSLRQGGGTDTQYF
d_gene: NA; len: 15; abundance: NA; v_gene: TRBV27; j_gene: TRBJ2-1; CDR3nt: TGTGCCAGCAGCCCCGCACCCTACCCGCACAATGAGCAGTTCTTC; CDR3aa: CASSPAPYPHNEQFF